Detailed here is one TCR beta chain. The sample belongs to a study of blood T cell repertoires in COVID-19. Profiled with immunoSEQ multiplex PCR; TCRdb holds only in-frame clones, not every one. This table has roughly 250,000 clones, roughly nine tenths appearing once. CDR1 and CDR2 from the germline V gene are SGHNT and YYREEE (reference sequence). The CDR3 is made up of 13 amino acids. The trim removed 4 bases at V and 10 bases at J, leaving 5 bases unmatched. The sequenced material came from PBMCs or T cells enriched from blood (not recorded which). The rearrangement joins TRBV5-4 to TRBJ2-2, with TRBD2 matching 9 bases. The receptor's source is a human donor in a cohort exposed to, infected with or recovered from COVID-19 (not recorded which). The donor label of this sample is uncertain. CDR3 in DNA: TGTGCCAGCAGCGTGGGACTAGCTTCGGAGCTGTTTTTT. It codes for CASSVGLASELFF.